Listed here is a single T cell receptor beta chain. The target antigen is unknown. This specimen belongs to a study of follicular helper T cells after annual influenza vaccination. General study points: Each annual vaccination recalled recurring oligoclonal ICOS+CD38+ cTfh clonotypes.

The germline CDR1 and CDR2 sequences are LGHNA and YSLEER. CDR3 length equals 15 residues. V shed 0 bases and J shed 8 bases, with 16 bases lying between them. Survey level resolution was used for TCRB sequencing. TCRdb's table, derived via immunoSEQ multiplex PCR, lists solely in-frame clones and lacks some. The sample holds about 9,800 clones, under 90% seen once. Time point defined: 2014-2015 season, 7 days after vaccination. Adults were given seasonal inactivated influenza vaccine, and blood CD4 subsets were sorted before and after vaccination. Donors were community-dwelling with no influenza vaccine in the prior 6 months.

The V and J genes are TRBV4-3 and TRBJ1-2; D not resolved. Source: CXCR5- memory CD4+ T cells sorted from blood, taken 7 days after influenza vaccination. The sequence was collected from an adult who received the influenza vaccine. The CDR3 spells CASSQEGGAGMGYTF. The CDR3, as DNA: TGCGCCAGCAGCCAAGAAGGCGGTGCCGGGATGGGCTACACCTTC.